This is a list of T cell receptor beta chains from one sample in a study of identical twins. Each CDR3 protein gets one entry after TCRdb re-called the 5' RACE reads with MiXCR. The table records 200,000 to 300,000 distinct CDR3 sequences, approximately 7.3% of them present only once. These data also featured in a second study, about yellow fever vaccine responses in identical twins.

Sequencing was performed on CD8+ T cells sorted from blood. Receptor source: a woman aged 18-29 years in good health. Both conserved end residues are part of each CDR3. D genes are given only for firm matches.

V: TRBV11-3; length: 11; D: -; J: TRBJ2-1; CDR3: CASSLDGMQFF
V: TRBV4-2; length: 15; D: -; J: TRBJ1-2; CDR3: CASSQENRESDGYTF
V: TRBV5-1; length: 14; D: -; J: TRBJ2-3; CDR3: CASSYRDTTDTQYF
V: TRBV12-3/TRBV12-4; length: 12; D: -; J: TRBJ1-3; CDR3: CASRDSGNTIYF
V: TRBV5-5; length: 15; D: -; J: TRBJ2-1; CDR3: CASSLFRGEVNEQFF
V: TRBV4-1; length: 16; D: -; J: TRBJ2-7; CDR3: CASSQEISGGSYEQYF
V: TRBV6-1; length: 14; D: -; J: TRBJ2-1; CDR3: CASSPTGHYNEQFF
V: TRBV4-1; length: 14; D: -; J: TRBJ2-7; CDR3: CASSQRGGAYEQYF
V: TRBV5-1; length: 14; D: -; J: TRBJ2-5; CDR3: CASSLGRYLWTQYF
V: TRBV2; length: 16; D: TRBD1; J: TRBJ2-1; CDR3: CASSDRASGQEDEQFF
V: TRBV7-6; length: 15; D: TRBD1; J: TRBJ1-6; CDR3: CASSLAGQMGSPLHF
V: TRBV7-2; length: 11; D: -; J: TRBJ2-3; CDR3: CASSLGPRPYF
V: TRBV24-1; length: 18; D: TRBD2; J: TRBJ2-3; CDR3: CATSDPSIAGALTDTQYF
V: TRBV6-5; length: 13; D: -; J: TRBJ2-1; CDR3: CASSYDLADEQFF
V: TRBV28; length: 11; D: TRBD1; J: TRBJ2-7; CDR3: CASHRGYEQYF
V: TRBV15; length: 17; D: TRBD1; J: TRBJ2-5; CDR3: CATSRKVGGLYQETQYF
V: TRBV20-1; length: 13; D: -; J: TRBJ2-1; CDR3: CSARDRLRNEQFF
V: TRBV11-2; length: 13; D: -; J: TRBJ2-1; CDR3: CASSLQGVNEQFF
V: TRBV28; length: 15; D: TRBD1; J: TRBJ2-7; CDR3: CASSPPPTGGYEQYF
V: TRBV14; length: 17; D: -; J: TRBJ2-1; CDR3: CASSQELERNWDNEQFF
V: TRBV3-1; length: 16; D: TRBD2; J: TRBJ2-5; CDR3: CASSQRLAGVGETQYF
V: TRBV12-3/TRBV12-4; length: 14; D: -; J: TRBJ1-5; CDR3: CASSFVGDNQPQHF